The source of this TCR beta chain is a study of cytomegalovirus exposure and HLA in healthy donors. About the study: Among the 370 or so donors who were genotyped, approximately 76% fell in the genetic ancestry cluster that is associated with self-reported Caucasian donors. Findings of the study overall: 150 or so TCR beta chains were listed as cytomegalovirus-associated. In a later analysis, several top co-occurrence clusters appeared linked to parvovirus B19, influenza, CMV and Epstein-Barr virus.

The study ran its PCR with 60 Vbeta and 13 Jbeta primers. This table comes from immunoSEQ multiplex PCR, and its TCRdb copy is limited to in-frame clones, with some not included. The sample contains 100,000 to 150,000 clones, around 83% of which appear only once. With respect to this clone: The antigen remains undetermined.

CDR3 length: 14 amino acids. Per the germline V gene, CDR1 is MNHNS and CDR2 is SASEGT. The J segment lost 9 bases and the V segment lost 6 bases, leaving 8 bases of the junction unmatched. Material for sequencing was PBMCs. The receptor was isolated from a girl aged 2 to 9 in good health and CMV-seronegative. The chain recombines TRBV6-1 with TRBJ2-1; 10 bases map to TRBD2. The chain's CDR3 is CASRLAGAPSEQFF. As DNA, the CDR3 is TGTGCCAGCAGGCTAGCGGGAGCCCCCAGTGAGCAGTTCTTC.